The 17 T cell receptor beta chains below were found in one sample sequenced in a study of T cell repertoires in cytomegalovirus infection. TCRdb reprocessed the reads via MiXCR and lists one record per CDR3 protein. The sample records 510,000 or so distinct CDR3 sequences, around 27% being singletons. Sequencing was done on a sample of PBMCs. These receptors were obtained from a human donor in good health (CMV status not recorded). Some clones in this sample may be carry-over from other donors' samples.

J is TRBJ1-1 and V is TRBV30; D perhaps matches TRBD1 (6 bases). V lost 0 bases to trimming and J lost 5 bases, with 10 bases between them. The CDR3 is 13 amino acids. Germline CDR1 reads GTSNPN; CDR2 reads SVGIG (reference sequence). The CDR3 DNA is TGTGCCTGGAGTGTACAGGGTGTTACTGAAGCTTTCTTT. Amino acids: CAWSVQGVTEAFF.

In this sample, this clonotype turned up a few times. The V gene is TRBV10-3, the J gene TRBJ1-4, with 8 bases matching TRBD1. Germline loops: CDR1 ENHRY, CDR2 SYGVKD. Trimming took 0 bases from V and 7 from J; bases not matched to a gene: 7. The CDR3 loop spans 16 amino acids. Written as DNA, the CDR3 is TGTGCCATCAGTGAGTCGTACGACAGGGGAAGTGAAAAACTGTTTTTT. Translating gives CAISESYDRGSEKLFF.

This clonotype has just a few counts. The DNA for the CDR3 is TGTGCCAGCAGCCCAGGACTAGCGGATAAAAAGTACTTC. This gives the protein CASSPGLADKKYF. The V gene is TRBV7-9, the J gene TRBJ2-7; 10 nucleotides agree with TRBD2. CDR3 length: 13 residues. V was clipped by 5 bases and J by 11 bases; unmatched bases: 9. In germline, CDR1 is SEHNR, CDR2 FQNEAQ (reference sequence).

The sample holds a few counts of this clonotype. This chain uses TRBV10-3 with TRBJ1-1; D ambiguous. The CDR3 contains 14 residues. V dropped 6 bases and J dropped 2 bases, with 13 bases sitting between them. Germline lookup yields CDR1 ENHRY and CDR2 SYGVKD. This CDR3 reads CAIRRREINTEAFF. The DNA of the CDR3 is TGTGCCATCAGGCGTCGGGAGATAAACACTGAAGCTTTCTTT.

The chain combines TRBV27 with TRBJ1-4, with D unresolved. Trimming cost V 5 bases and J 6 bases, with 13 bases left between them. Germline CDR1 is MNHEY and CDR2 is SMNVEV (reference sequence). The CDR3 sequence is 14 residues long. The CDR3 region has the DNA TGTGCCAGCAGTATCCAGGACGGACATGAAAAACTGTTTTTT. This translates into CASSIQDGHEKLFF.

This chain joins TRBV5-8 and TRBJ1-1; D remains unclear. CDR1 SGHTS and CDR2 YDEGEE come from the germline V gene. V was cut by 2 bases and J by 6 bases, with 8 bases left in between. This CDR3 comprises 12 residues. The DNA for the CDR3 is TGTGCCAGCAGCTTTCCACAAGCTGAAGCTTTCTTT. It is translated as CASSFPQAEAFF.

The chain couples TRBV6-2 or TRBV6-3 to TRBJ2-7; possibly TRBD2 for D (5 bases). The germline V gene encodes CDR1 MNHEY and CDR2 SVGEGT. V lost 0 bases, J lost 0 bases, and 9 bases lay in between. CDR3 size: 15 residues. The chain's CDR3 is CASSYSAGVSYEQYF. The CDR3 region has the DNA TGTGCCAGCAGTTACTCGGCGGGCGTCTCCTACGAGCAGTACTTC.

This rearrangement joins TRBV11-2 to TRBJ2-1; 11 bases fit TRBD2. Germline trimming cut 1 base from V and 3 bases from J; bases unmatched to any gene: 2. Per the germline V gene, CDR1 is SGHAT and CDR2 is FQNNGV. The CDR3 loop spans 16 amino acids. DNA for the CDR3: TGTGCCAGCAGCTTAGGGACTAGCGGGTTCTACAATGAGCAGTTCTTC. This encodes CASSLGTSGFYNEQFF.

Only one count was recorded for this clonotype. The chain recombines TRBV10-3 with TRBJ1-1; TRBD1 might be the D (6 bases). Trimming removed 7 bases at V and 4 bases at J, with 13 bases between. The V gene's germline CDR1 is ENHRY and CDR2 SYGVKD. The CDR3 totals 13 residues. The CDR3 region is CAIKNTGSTEAFF. Here the CDR3 DNA reads TGTGCCATCAAGAACACAGGGAGCACTGAAGCTTTCTTT.

This clonotype has just one count. The chain recombines TRBV7-6 with TRBJ2-5; a possible D gene is TRBD2 (6 bases). Germline V gives CDR1 SGHVS, CDR2 FNYEAQ. The germline V and J ends were trimmed by 3 bases and 5 bases, with 16 bases remaining between them. The CDR3 extends over 15 amino acids. The CDR3: CASSFRSGGLETQYF. The CDR3 DNA sequence: TGTGCCAGCAGCTTCCGGTCCGGGGGATTGGAGACCCAGTACTTC.

Only a few counts were recorded for this clonotype. The chain couples TRBV4-1 to TRBJ1-2, with TRBD1 matching 12 bases. With 3 bases clipped from V and 8 bases from J, the junction kept 10 bases outside the gene matches. Germline V gives CDR1 MGHRA, CDR2 YSYEKL. The CDR3 spans 16 residues. The CDR3 protein is CASSHVGTGGMRGYTF. The CDR3 DNA reads as TGCGCCAGCAGCCATGTTGGGACAGGGGGCATGAGAGGCTACACCTTC.

This clonotype was seen more than once but under ten times. The CDR3 loop reads CATSAPGQGYGYTF. The CDR3, as DNA: TGTGCCACCAGTGCTCCGGGACAGGGTTATGGCTACACCTTC. J is TRBJ1-2 and V is TRBV24-1; 9 bases agree with TRBD1. This CDR3 has 14 residues. The junction had 5 bases not matched to a gene; V was cut back by 5 bases and J by 5 bases. Germline-derived CDR1 and CDR2 are KGHDR and SFDVKD.

This sequence joins TRBV20-1 and TRBJ2-7; possible D gene TRBD2, 6 bases. CDR3 length equals 14 residues. The V gene's germline CDR1 is DFQATT and CDR2 SNEGSKA (reference sequence). V gave up 2 bases and J gave up 3 bases, with 14 bases separating them. DNA of the CDR3: TGCAGTGCTAGAACCCCAGCGGGCCACTACGAGCAGTACTTC. As protein: CSARTPAGHYEQYF.

This chain connects TRBV11-2 to TRBJ2-1; D possibly corresponds to TRBD1 (5 bases). This CDR3 is built from 19 residues. Germline V gene sequence: CDR1 SGHAT, CDR2 FQNNGV. V was shortened by 5 bases and J by 0 bases, with 23 bases between the two germline ends. CDR3 sequence reads: CASSLQGASSSYSYNEQFF. The CDR3 DNA sequence: TGTGCCAGCAGCCTTCAAGGGGCGTCGAGTTCTTACTCCTACAATGAGCAGTTCTTC.

This clonotype was counted ten times or more. The chain recombines TRBV7-9 with TRBJ1-1; a possible D gene is TRBD1 (6 bases). The V gene lost 6 bases and the J gene lost 3 bases, with 8 bases spanning the gap. CDR3 length: 12 amino acids. Germline V CDR1 and CDR2: SEHNR, FQNEAQ (reference sequence). CDR3: CASSDRYTEAFF. The DNA of the CDR3 is TGTGCCAGCAGTGACAGGTACACTGAAGCTTTCTTT.

In its sample, this clonotype was seen many times. This rearrangement joins TRBV7-2 to TRBJ2-5; D possibly corresponds to TRBD1 (6 bases). Between the trimmed V and J ends, which lost 0 bases and 5 bases, there was a span of 13 bases. The CDR3 totals 15 residues. Germline values: CDR1 SGHTA, CDR2 FQGNSA. The CDR3 reads CASSLALDTGETQYF. DNA of the CDR3: TGTGCCAGCAGCTTAGCCCTCGACACAGGGGAGACCCAGTACTTC.

This clonotype was detected a few times. The V gene is TRBV27, the J gene TRBJ2-3, with D uncertain. Germline-derived CDR1 and CDR2 are MNHEY and SMNVEV (reference sequence). The CDR3 runs to 14 residues. Trimming removed 6 bases at V and 4 bases at J, with 14 bases between. This chain's CDR3 is CASRKRASPDTQYF. The CDR3 coding sequence is TGTGCCAGCAGGAAAAGGGCAAGCCCAGATACGCAGTATTTT.